The 21 T cell receptor beta chains reported below all come from one sample, sequenced in a study of Ad26.COV2.S vaccination and SARS-CoV-2 variants. Generated by immunoSEQ multiplex PCR, the TCRdb table keeps only in-frame clones and is missing some. The sample lists over 400,000 clones; around 92% were seen once. Regarding treatment: over 15 received Ad26.COV2.S at low or high dose, single or two shots; 5 received placebo; per-sample allocation not given. Vaccine and placebo recipients were sampled on day 63 after the first injection. The sequencing used peripheral blood, collected in a trial of Ad26.COV2.S vaccine versus placebo. The source of these receptors is a person between 18 and 65 years old who received the Ad26.COV2.S COVID-19 vaccine or a placebo.

The gene calls are TRBV27 and TRBJ2-2; D is possibly TRBD1 (6 bases). The CDR3 contains 18 residues. CDR1 is MNHEY and CDR2 is SMNVEV in the germline V gene (reference sequence). Trimming left V 1 base short and J 1 base short, with 16 bases between. The DNA of the CDR3 is TGTGCCAGCAGTTTATACGCGGGCAGGGGAGTGAACACCGGGGAGCTGTTTTTT. The encoded protein is CASSLYAGRGVNTGELFF.

This rearrangement joins TRBV4-3 to TRBJ1-2; maybe TRBD1 (5 bases). Deletions cut 0 bases from V and 2 bases from J, with 10 bases between. The germline gives CDR1 LGHNA, CDR2 YSLEER. CDR3 length: 15 residues. CDR3 sequence reads: CASSQEYPGNYGYTF. Written as DNA, the CDR3 is TGCGCCAGCAGCCAAGAGTATCCAGGGAACTATGGCTACACCTTC.

This clone was found once. The chain uses TRBV6-5 and TRBJ2-7; 9 bases align to TRBD1. From germline, CDR1 is MNHEY and CDR2 SVGAGI. The CDR3 runs 15 residues. The V and J ends lost 6 bases and 2 bases, in that order; junction bases with no gene match: 8. CDR3 nucleotide sequence: TGTGCCAGCAGCCGGGACAGGGAACGGACCTACGAGCAGTACTTC. It encodes CASSRDRERTYEQYF.

This chain links TRBV6-2 or TRBV6-3 with TRBJ2-2, with D perhaps given as TRBD1 or TRBD2 (5 bases each). This CDR3 has 13 residues. Germline V lookup: CDR1 MNHEY, CDR2 SVGEGT. The V and J ends lost 5 bases and 6 bases respectively, with 10 bases between them. The CDR3 here is CASSVQGAGELFF. Written as DNA, the CDR3 is TGTGCCAGCAGTGTCCAGGGAGCCGGGGAGCTGTTTTTT.

The chain employs TRBV28 and TRBJ2-1; D possibly corresponds to TRBD1 (6 bases). The CDR3 runs to 18 residues. CDR1 and CDR2 (germline): MDHEN, SYDVKM. Trimming shortened V by 6 bases and J by 8 bases, and 29 bases separated the two germline ends. The CDR3 region has the DNA TGTGCCAGCAGCCCTGACGTGTTACAGGGTCGGGGAACCCATGAGCAGTTCTTC. This sequence encodes CASSPDVLQGRGTHEQFF.

In the case of this clone: This specimen includes other DNA sequences encoding the same CDR3. The DNA for the CDR3 is TGTGCCAGCAGTTCACAGGGTTACGAGCAGTACTTC. It translates to CASSSQGYEQYF. This chain links TRBV6-5 with TRBJ2-7; the D gene is possibly TRBD1 (6 bases). Germline V gives CDR1 MNHEY, CDR2 SVGAGI. The CDR3 totals 12 residues. The ends were cut back, 4 bases at V and 4 bases at J, with 8 bases in the middle.

The DNA of the CDR3 is TGTGCCAGCAGCCCTCTAGCGGGGGGAACAGATACGCAGTATTTT. Its protein product is CASSPLAGGTDTQYF. The rearrangement uses TRBV3-1 (or the pseudogene TRBV3-2) and TRBJ2-3, with 11 bases that match TRBD2. The V segment lost 4 bases and the J segment 3 bases; nucleotides outside the gene matches: 3. Germline V gene data show CDR1 as LGHDT and CDR2 as YNNKEL (reference sequence). The CDR3 contains 15 residues.

The V and J genes are TRBV5-1 and TRBJ2-1; D is unresolved. Germline V gene sequence: CDR1 SGHRS, CDR2 YFSETQ. Trimming shortened V by 0 bases and J by 8 bases, and 12 bases separated the two germline ends. The CDR3 covers 14 residues. The CDR3 is CASSLDSSPHEQFF. The CDR3 DNA is TGCGCCAGCAGCTTGGACAGTAGTCCCCATGAGCAGTTCTTC.

This clone came up a few times. CDR3 bases: TGTGCCAGCAGCGCTGACGGGGGGTCTTGGGAGACCCAGTACTTC. Protein product: CASSADGGSWETQYF. The genes are TRBV9 and TRBJ2-5; 7 nucleotides line up with TRBD2. CDR1 is SGDLS, CDR2 YYNGEE, per germline. V gave up 3 bases and J gave up 5 bases; unmatched junction bases: 10. The CDR3 consists of 15 residues. The entire variable domain, with the rest obtained from reference TRBV9 and TRBJ2-5, is as follows: DSGVTQTPKHLITATGQRVTLRCSPRSGDLSVYWYQQSLDQGLQFLIQYYNGEERAKGNILERFSAQQFPDLHSELNLSSLELGDSALYFCASSADGGSWETQYFGPGTRLLVL.

J is TRBJ2-7 and V is TRBV19; D ambiguous. CDR3 length: 15 residues. Germline-derived CDR1 and CDR2 are LNHDA and SQIVND (reference sequence). V was clipped by 2 bases and J by 2 bases, with 13 bases between them. CDR3 protein: CASSIMHRPTYEQYF. The CDR3 bases are TGTGCCAGTAGTATAATGCACAGACCCACCTACGAGCAGTACTTC. The variable domain in full, with the rest retrieved from reference TRBV19 and TRBJ2-7, is DGGITQSPKYLFRKEGQNVTLSCEQNLNHDAMYWYRQDPGQGLRLIYYSQIVNDFQKGDIAEGYSVSREKKESFPLTVTSAQKNPTAFYLCASSIMHRPTYEQYFGPGTRLTVT.

V usage is TRBV4-3 and J usage is TRBJ2-7, with D maybe TRBD1 (6 bases). From germline, CDR1 is LGHNA and CDR2 YSLEER. CDR3 length: 16 residues. The V end lost 0 bases, the J end lost 0 bases, and 12 bases lay between the germline ends. CDR3: CASSQDYTGISYEQYF. The CDR3 coding sequence is TGCGCCAGCAGCCAAGACTACACAGGGATCTCCTACGAGCAGTACTTC.

This rearrangement joins TRBV7-2 to TRBJ2-3, with TRBD2 matching over 11 bases. Trimming removed 5 bases from V and 1 base from J; junction bases left unmatched: 8. Germline CDR1 and CDR2: SGHTA and FQGNSA. This CDR3 is 17 amino acids long. The CDR3 DNA reads TGTGCCAGCAGCGTTAGCGGGGGGGCAGTCCGCACAGATACGCAGTATTTT. It yields the protein CASSVSGGAVRTDTQYF.

The chain employs TRBV28 and TRBJ2-1, with D perhaps TRBD1 (5 bases). Per germline, CDR1 MDHEN and CDR2 SYDVKM. V was shortened by 8 bases and J by 2 bases, with 13 bases between the two germline ends. The CDR3 loop spans 14 amino acids. The CDR3 DNA follows: TGTGCCAGCGCAGGGTTGTTGACCTACAATGAGCAGTTCTTC. Protein sequence: CASAGLLTYNEQFF.

This chain joins TRBV7-9 and TRBJ2-3; D is unclear. From germline, CDR1 is SEHNR and CDR2 FQNEAQ (reference sequence). Trimming pared 2 bases from V and 0 bases from J, leaving 9 bases between. The CDR3 sequence is 15 residues long. CDR3 amino acids: CASSLWVGSTDTQYF. The CDR3 DNA sequence: TGTGCCAGCAGCTTATGGGTGGGGAGCACAGATACGCAGTATTTT.

Only a few counts were recorded for this clone. The chain uses TRBV27 and TRBJ1-2; TRBD1 matches 7 bases. The CDR3 length is 14 residues. J was trimmed by 2 bases and V by 6 bases; bases with no gene match: 6. Germline assignment: CDR1 MNHEY and CDR2 SMNVEV (reference sequence). CDR3 DNA: TGTGCCAGCAGCCTAGAACAGGGGAACTATGGCTACACCTTC. The encoded protein is CASSLEQGNYGYTF.

V and J are TRBV7-6 and TRBJ2-2; TRBD2 is a possible D gene (6 bases). This CDR3 has 16 amino acids. V shed 0 bases and J shed 1 base, with 9 bases lying between them. The germline gives CDR1 SGHVS, CDR2 FNYEAQ. CDR3 loop: CASSLAFGGNTGELFF. The CDR3 region has the DNA TGTGCCAGCAGCTTAGCGTTCGGGGGGAACACCGGGGAGCTGTTTTTT.

This chain uses TRBV29-1 with TRBJ1-5, with 8 bases fitting TRBD1. This CDR3 comprises 13 residues. CDR1 SQVTM and CDR2 ANQGSEA come from the germline V gene. J was trimmed by 2 bases and V by 6 bases; bases with no gene match: 3. The CDR3 here is CSVSTGGNQPQHF. CDR3 DNA sequence: TGCAGCGTATCGACAGGGGGCAATCAGCCCCAGCATTTT. The variable domain in full, with the rest retrieved from reference TRBV29-1 and TRBJ1-5, is SAVISQKPSRDICQRGTSLTIQCQVDSQVTMMFWYRQQPGQSLTLIATANQGSEATYESGFVIDKFPISRPNLTFSTLTVSNMSPEDSSIYLCSVSTGGNQPQHFGDGTRLSIL.

Of note for this clone: At one end, the junction sequence differs from germline, possibly due to a read error. The chain couples TRBV3-1 (or the pseudogene TRBV3-2) to TRBJ2-5, with a possible D match to TRBD2 (5 bases). The CDR3 totals 14 residues. Germline loops: CDR1 LGHDT, CDR2 YNNKEL (reference sequence). The DNA for the CDR3 is TGTGCCAGCAGCAAAGAAGATCTCCAGGAGGCCCAGTACTTC. Its protein product is CASSKEDLQEAQYF.

The chain combines TRBV5-6 with TRBJ2-7, with 7 bases identical to TRBD2. Germline V gives CDR1 SGHDT, CDR2 YYEEEE. Trimming took 1 base from V and 6 from J; bases not matched to a gene: 10. This CDR3 spans 15 amino acids. CDR3 in amino acids: CASSLRATGGSEQYF. The DNA for the CDR3 is TGTGCCAGCAGCTTGAGAGCTACGGGAGGTAGCGAGCAGTACTTC. The whole variable domain, remainder taken from reference TRBV5-6 and TRBJ2-7, is DAGVTQSPTHLIKTRGQQVTLRCSPKSGHDTVSWYQQALGQGPQFIFQYYEEEERQRGNFPDRFSGHQFPNYSSELNVNALLLGDSALYLCASSLRATGGSEQYFGPGTRLTVT.

The chain has TRBV7-2 and TRBJ2-1; TRBD2 agrees at 11 bases. The CDR3 contains 17 residues. Germline V lookup: CDR1 SGHTA, CDR2 FQGNSA. Trimming at V came to 4 bases and at J to 9 bases, leaving 14 bases not matched to a gene. CDR3 sequence: CASSSYDIAGGPGEQFF. CDR3 DNA sequence: TGTGCCAGCAGCTCTTACGACATAGCGGGGGGGCCGGGTGAGCAGTTCTTC.

V gene TRBV11-3 combines with J gene TRBJ2-1; 11 nucleotides match TRBD2. V was pared by 4 bases and J by 0 bases, with 2 bases of the junction left unmatched. The CDR3 runs 16 residues. Germline loops: CDR1 SGHNT, CDR2 YENEEA. The CDR3 DNA reads as TGTGCCAGCAGCTCTAGCGGGGGGCCCTCCTACAATGAGCAGTTCTTC. Translated: CASSSSGGPSYNEQFF.